This TCR beta chain was obtained from a study of OX40 agonist ivuxolimab in advanced cancers. With respect to the entire study: Ivuxolimab was an agonistic, fully human IgG2 monoclonal antibody directed against OX40 (CD134), a costimulatory receptor. Intravenous ivuxolimab was administered to patients every 2 weeks at six dose levels: 0.01, 0.1, 0.3, 1.5, 3 and 10 mg/kg. The dose-escalation cohort was around 83% male with a mean age of around 64 years, ranging from about 20 to 80. The purpose of peripheral TCRbeta sequencing was to test whether ivuxolimab changed TCR sequence diversity and led to clonal T-cell expansion. Partial responses occurred in three dose-escalation patients, of whom one had hepatocellular carcinoma and two had cutaneous melanoma. The paper reports the monotherapy dose-escalation portion (N of about 50 patients) of the phase I ivuxolimab trial. Patients were allowed to have had prior anti-PD-1, anti-PD-L1 or anti-CTLA-4 therapy, and 30% to 40% of the dose-escalation patients had previously received checkpoint inhibitors. Of the approximately 54 dose-escalation patients, hepatocellular carcinoma was present in 19, melanoma in approximately 15, renal cell carcinoma in 9 and head and neck cancer in 9.

Spanning cysteine to phenylalanine, the CDR3 consists of 17 amino acids. Only the CDR3 part of the read is kept: 51 bases, read in frame from the first base. Trimmed from V: 1 base; trimmed from J: 6 bases; junction bases lacking a gene match: 11. The CDR1 and CDR2 encoded by the germline V gene are LGHNA and YNFKEQ. Worth noting for this clone: Its specific antigen is unknown. No base quality values were provided; no much bigger clone lies one nucleotide off.

The trial excluded patients who had a history of autoimmune disease or were on systemic immunosuppression. Peripheral blood for TCR sequencing was collected from all dose cohorts at baseline, on cycle 4 day 1, and on cycle 7 day 1. The samples were taken from a phase I, first-in-human, multicenter, open-label dose-escalation trial of ivuxolimab. Adults with locally advanced or metastatic melanoma, renal cell carcinoma, hepatocellular carcinoma or head and neck squamous cell carcinoma were enrolled in the trial. Before TCR sequencing, CD4+ T cells and CD8+ T cells were sorted from peripheral blood as separate populations. For sequencing of the TCRbeta CDR3 region, genomic DNA was extracted from the sorted cells. The immunoSEQ Assay was used for sequencing of TCRbeta CDR3 regions. TCRdb mirrors the immuneACCESS table, restricted to in-frame sequences. Some clones are absent from its copies; in checked studies, under half trace to an unresolved V gene, and the reason for the others is unknown. This sample has 65,000 to 85,000 clones in its table, and approximately 89% of those were observed once. The ten largest clones capture 0.15% to 0.2% of the sample.

Results the study describes overall, beyond this receptor: On average, CD8+ T cells showed more expanded clones than CD4+ T cells after ivuxolimab. Low levels of normalized T-cell clonal expansion were also seen in some patients who did not respond. Antigen specificity was not determined for the clonally expanded peripheral T cells. At doses of 0.1 to 3.0 mg/kg, clonal expansion of both CD4+ and CD8+ blood T cells was observed from baseline to week 6. In the 0.1-3.0 mg/kg groups, partial responders were among the patients with the lowest normalized peripheral clonal expansion, particularly in CD8+ T cells.

This receptor was identified in an adult with an advanced solid tumor such as melanoma, head and neck, liver or kidney cancer. Specimen: CD4+ or CD8+ T cells sorted from blood, collected in a trial of the OX40 agonist ivuxolimab. The V gene is TRBV4-2 and the J gene is TRBJ2-1; 8 junctional bases match TRBD2. CDR3 protein: CASSQGSGAGAPNEQFF. The nucleotide sequence is TGTGCCAGCAGCCAAGGGTCTGGAGCGGGAGCCCCCAATGAGCAGTTCTTC.